Sequencing of this T cell receptor beta chain was carried out in a study of T-cell reconstitution after alpha-beta-depleted transplantation in children. The study's findings and limits: Where some patients showed high TCRbeta diversity at day 60, it came from recipient T cells and thymic progenitors that had survived. Several hundred expanded graft clones reportedly supplied alpha-beta T cells about two months after transplant. T-cell counts and diversity were attributed mostly to newly produced T cells one year after transplant.

Germline-derived CDR1 and CDR2 are SGHRS and YFSETQ. Trimming took off 2 bases at V and 7 bases at J, with 6 bases between the two ends. This CDR3 has 12 amino acids. Preparing the TCRbeta library involved the use of unique molecular identifiers. Each CDR3 protein is one row after TCRdb ran MiXCR on the PCR reads. Of roughly 420,000 distinct CDR3 sequences listed, around 15% are singletons. Notes on this clonotype: What it recognizes is unknown.

This sequence originates from a boy younger than two who had a stem cell transplant for Wiskott-Aldrich syndrome, so the T cells may come from the graft donor. The specimen was PBMCs, mostly from graft donor cells, collected 360 days after TCRalphabeta/CD19-depleted stem cell transplant. J is TRBJ1-4 and V is TRBV5-1; the D gene is possibly TRBD1 (5 bases). CDR3 bases: TGCGCCAGCAGCTTAAGGGGTGAAAAACTGTTTTTT. Encoded protein: CASSLRGEKLFF.